This is a list of T cell receptor beta chains from one sample in a study of post-analysis software for immune sequencing data. TCRdb called the PCR reads again in MiXCR, with one record for every CDR3 protein. This sample carries roughly 200,000 distinct CDR3 sequences, around 30% of them seen once, and the ten largest clones take 3% to 3.5%. Sequenced input: blood. The receptors derive from a girl between 2 and 17 years old with multiple sclerosis. CDR3s include the opening cysteine and the closing phenylalanine or tryptophan. The D gene is left open where the match is weak. Rows may omit the clone size; those that give it use once, few, many or a size class.

many	TRBV7-2	-	TRBJ2-1	15	TGTGCCAGCAGCGGGGACACCCTCCCCTACAATGAGCAGTTCTTC	CASSGDTLPYNEQFF
-	TRBV20-1	TRBD2	TRBJ2-1	16	TGCAGTGTCACCTTTTTTGCGGGAGCTTCCTACAATGAGCAGTTCTTC	CSVTFFAGASYNEQFF
few	TRBV28	-	TRBJ1-4	14	TGTGCCAGCAGTTTACCGGGGGTAGGCGAAAAACTGTTTTTT	CASSLPGVGEKLFF
many	TRBV6-5	-	TRBJ2-5	16	TGTGCCAGCAGTTACTCCTACACTACCGCCACGCTTACCCAGTACTTC	CASSYSYTTATLTQYF
few	TRBV7-6	-	TRBJ1-5	13	TGTGCCAGCAGCTTACAGCACAATCAGCCCCAGCATTTT	CASSLQHNQPQHF
many	TRBV5-1	-	TRBJ2-7	18	TGCGCCAGCAGCTTGGGGGTCGACAGTGGGCCTAGGAGGTACGAGCAGTACTTC	CASSLGVDSGPRRYEQYF
few	TRBV7-3	-	TRBJ2-2	12	TGTGCCAGCAGCTTTAACACCGGGGAGCTGTTTTTT	CASSFNTGELFF
few	TRBV12-3/TRBV12-4	-	TRBJ2-6	14	TGTGCCAGCAGTTTACAGGCTGGGGCCAACGTCCTGACTTTC	CASSLQAGANVLTF
few	TRBV19	-	TRBJ1-5	16	TGTGCCAGTAGTATAACATCAGGGTTGGCCAATCAGCCCCAGCATTTT	CASSITSGLANQPQHF
few	TRBV20-1	-	TRBJ2-2	14	TGCAGTGCTACCAAAAGAAAAGGGCCCGGGGAGCTGTTTTTT	CSATKRKGPGELFF
-	TRBV4-2	-	TRBJ2-7	14	TGTGCCAGCAGCCAAGCGTCAGGGGGGGGGGAGCAGTACTTC	CASSQASGGGEQYF
-	TRBV29-1	-	TRBJ1-1	15	TGCAGCGTTGGGTCCGCAGGGCCCTTCTACAGTGAAGCTTTCTTT	CSVGSAGPFYSEAFF
-	TRBV5-1	-	TRBJ2-5	13	TGCGCCAGCAGCTTGGTGGGACGTGAGACCCAGTACTTC	CASSLVGRETQYF
few	TRBV6-5	TRBD1	TRBJ1-1	19	TGTGCCAGCAGTTACCAAACGCCCGGGACAGTTGGCATGAACACTGAAGCTTTCTTT	CASSYQTPGTVGMNTEAFF
many	TRBV29-1	TRBD1	TRBJ2-5	14	TGCAGCGTCTACCGGACAGGGGCCGGAGAGACCCAGTACTTC	CSVYRTGAGETQYF
-	TRBV12-3/TRBV12-4	TRBD1	TRBJ1-6	16	TGTGCCAGCAGACCGAATCCCGGGACAGGCAGTTCACCCCCCCACTTT	CASRPNPGTGSSPPHF
many	TRBV5-6	TRBD2	TRBJ2-3	16	TGTGCCAGCAGCTTGGATCCTAGCGGTGGCACAGATACGCAGTATTTT	CASSLDPSGGTDTQYF
-	TRBV5-5	-	TRBJ1-1	16	TGTGCCAGCAGCTCTCGACAGAGCCAGGGAGCAATTGAAGCTTTCTTT	CASSSRQSQGAIEAFF
-	TRBV28	TRBD1	TRBJ2-7	14	TGTGCCAGCAGGACGACAGGGAGTGACGACGAGCAGTACTTC	CASRTTGSDDEQYF
few	TRBV28	-	TRBJ1-2	11	TGTGCCAGCAATACAAACTATGGCTACACCTTC	CASNTNYGYTF
many	TRBV28	TRBD1	TRBJ2-7	14	TGTGCCAGCAGTTCGACAGGGTCCGCCTACGAGCAGTACTTC	CASSSTGSAYEQYF
-	TRBV7-2	TRBD2	TRBJ2-1	15	TGTGCCAGCAGCCCCCCCGGTAGCGGGGGAAATGAGCAGTTCTTC	CASSPPGSGGNEQFF
many	TRBV7-9	-	TRBJ2-7	12	TGTGCCAGCAGACTCCAGGACTACGAGCAGTACTTC	CASRLQDYEQYF
many	TRBV28	TRBD1	TRBJ2-7	15	TGTGCCAGCAGTACAGCCGGGACAGGGGTCCACGAGCAGTACTTC	CASSTAGTGVHEQYF